This T cell receptor (beta chain) was identified during a study of TIL therapy for anti-PD-1-resistant metastatic lung cancer. Study background: Most patients had lung adenocarcinoma. General observations from the study: Infused TIL clonotypes partially replaced the baseline blood repertoire, then decayed over months.

The time point denotes: pre-treatment sample, taken before nivolumab and TIL therapy. The immunoSEQ assay was v3. Profiling relied on immunoSEQ multiplex PCR, and the TCRdb table lists in-frame clones only, not all of them. The sample has 52,000 or so clones; roughly 77% are singletons. Comment on this clone: Antigen unknown.

Germline V gene data show CDR1 as SGHRS and CDR2 as YFSETQ. Trimming removed 0 bases from V and 0 bases from J, with 10 bases in between. The CDR3 sequence is 17 residues long. The sample here was blood, taken at baseline. V gene TRBV5-1 combines with J gene TRBJ2-6; D gene unclear. This clonotype originated in a person between 25 and 79 years old with non-small cell lung cancer. The CDR3 DNA follows: TGCGCCAGCAGCTTGGAGCCTTGGGACTCTGGGGCCAACGTCCTGACTTTC. Translating gives CASSLEPWDSGANVLTF.